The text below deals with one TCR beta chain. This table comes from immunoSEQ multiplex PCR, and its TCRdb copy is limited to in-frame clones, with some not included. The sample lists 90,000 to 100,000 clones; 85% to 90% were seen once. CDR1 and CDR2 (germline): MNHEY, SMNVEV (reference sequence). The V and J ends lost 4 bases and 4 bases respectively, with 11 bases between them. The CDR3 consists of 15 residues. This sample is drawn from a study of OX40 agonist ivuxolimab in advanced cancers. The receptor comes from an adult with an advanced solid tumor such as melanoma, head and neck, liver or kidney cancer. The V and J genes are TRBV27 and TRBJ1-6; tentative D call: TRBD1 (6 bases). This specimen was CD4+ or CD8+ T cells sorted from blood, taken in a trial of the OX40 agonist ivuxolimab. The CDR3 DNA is TGTGCCAGCAGTTCCCGGACAGATTATAATTCACCCCTCCACTTT. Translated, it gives CASSSRTDYNSPLHF.